One and the same sample provided the 22 T cell receptor beta chains below, sequenced in a study of spatial heterogeneity in lung cancer (dated by TCRdb to between 2018 and 2021). The intended sense of this specimen's time point label: sample taken at primary tumor resection. Whole RNA extracted from tumor and nontumor lung tissue, or from cryopreserved PBMC samples, was used for TCR sequencing without cell sorting. Libraries were constructed by 5' RACE. The instrument given in TCRdb is NextSeq 500. The public reads were reanalyzed by TCRdb: fastp trimming at Q25, MiXCR alignment, in-frame beta chains only. Each CDR3 protein gets just one entry, which takes the most common genes and DNA from the rows behind it. A total of some 52,000 distinct CDR3 sequences appear in this sample, approximately 7% of them only once. The ten largest clonotypes hold roughly 3% of the sample. The sample in question was PBMCs, obtained at surgery. The source is a female donor with early-stage non-small cell lung cancer.

There are many counts of this clonotype. An end of the junction differs from the germline gene, which may be a read error. CDR3 in amino acids: CSVEGTIYNEQFF. The CDR3 DNA follows: TGCAGCGTAGAAGGGACTATCTACAATGAGCAGTTCTTC. The chain uses TRBV29-1 and TRBJ2-1; 7 bases are shared with TRBD2. The CDR3 runs to 13 residues. The germline V gene encodes CDR1 SQVTM and CDR2 ANQGSEA.

This clonotype showed up just a few times. The genes are TRBV4-2 and TRBJ2-1; TRBD2 agrees at 7 bases. V lost 3 bases and J lost 2; bases outside the gene matches: 10. Germline CDR1 LGHNA, CDR2 YNFKEQ. The CDR3 extends over 17 amino acids. This CDR3 is CASSQISIRGAYNEQFF. In nucleotides, the CDR3 is TGTGCCAGCAGCCAGATATCCATACGGGGGGCCTACAATGAGCAGTTCTTC.

This clonotype was counted ten times or more. The chain joins TRBV4-1 to TRBJ1-5, with TRBD1 identical over 8 bases. The CDR3 loop spans 16 amino acids. CDR1 and CDR2 from the germline V gene are MGHRA and YSYEKL. V was pared by 4 bases and J by 1 base, with 6 bases of the junction left unmatched. CDR3 in DNA: TGCGCCAGCAGCCCGACAGGGGCACCCAGCAATCAGCCCCAGCATTTT. Its protein product is CASSPTGAPSNQPQHF.

This clonotype was detected ten times or more. This chain connects TRBV12-3 or TRBV12-4 to TRBJ1-2, with no clear D. The CDR3 consists of 13 residues. The V end was cut by 3 bases, the J end by 3 bases, with 8 bases between. The CDR3 DNA reads as TGTGCCAGCAGTTTTCGGGGAGACTATGGCTACACCTTC. Its protein product is CASSFRGDYGYTF.

This clonotype was seen many times. V is TRBV6-2 or TRBV6-3 and J is TRBJ1-6; 8 nucleotides line up with TRBD1. The CDR3 is 14 amino acids. Trimming removed 4 bases from V and 9 bases from J; junction bases left unmatched: 5. Germline assignment: CDR1 MNHEY and CDR2 SVGEGT. The CDR3 nucleotides read TGTGCCAGCAGTTCCCAGGGGGCGCTTTCACCCCTCCACTTT. It encodes CASSSQGALSPLHF.

This clonotype was seen repeatedly, ten times or more. The CDR3 sequence is CASSIVGRGREPQHF. The CDR3 DNA follows: TGTGCCAGTAGTATAGTCGGAAGGGGACGGGAACCCCAGCATTTT. This chain joins TRBV19 and TRBJ1-5; possibly TRBD1 for D (5 bases). V dropped 1 base and J dropped 10 bases, with 17 bases sitting between them. The CDR3 is 15 amino acids. Germline V CDR1 and CDR2: LNHDA, SQIVND (reference sequence).

In this sample, this clonotype turned up a few times. The chain recombines TRBV7-8 with TRBJ2-1, with 12 positions matching TRBD2. J lost 10 bases, V lost 5 bases, and 9 bases had no gene match. Germline-derived CDR1 and CDR2 are SGHVS and FQNEAQ. This CDR3 spans 15 amino acids. Here the CDR3 reads CASSPSGGLAGEQFF. CDR3 nucleotide sequence: TGTGCCAGCAGCCCTAGTGGGGGACTAGCGGGCGAGCAGTTCTTC.

This clonotype was counted ten times or more. This chain connects TRBV7-2 to TRBJ2-3, with 7 bases that match TRBD2. Germline V gene sequence: CDR1 SGHTA, CDR2 FQGNSA. This CDR3 is built from 14 residues. V lost 2 bases, J lost 3 bases, and 2 bases stayed unmatched. Here the CDR3 DNA reads TGTGCCAGCAGCTTACTAGCGGAGACAGATACGCAGTATTTT. Translating gives CASSLLAETDTQYF.

This clonotype was counted ten times or more. The chain links TRBV6-5 to TRBJ1-1; D gene unclear. The CDR3 spans 13 residues. Germline lookup yields CDR1 MNHEY and CDR2 SVGAGI. V shed 3 bases and J shed 5 bases, with 10 bases lying between them. The CDR3 DNA sequence: TGTGCCAGCAGTTATTGGGAGGCGACTGAAGCTTTCTTT. Translation gives CASSYWEATEAFF.

This clonotype was seen at least ten times. The chain recombines TRBV29-1 with TRBJ2-5, with 7 nucleotides matching TRBD1. The CDR3 consists of 13 residues. The ends lost 7 bases at V and 2 bases at J; junction bases unmatched: 7. Germline lookup yields CDR1 SQVTM and CDR2 ANQGSEA. The CDR3 nucleotides are TGCAGCGCCGGTGGGGACAGACAAGAGACCCAGTACTTC. This gives the protein CSAGGDRQETQYF.

This clonotype has more than one count but fewer than ten. The chain couples TRBV4-3 to TRBJ2-1, with 7 positions matching TRBD1. With V trimmed by 4 bases and J by 2 bases, 8 bases remained unmatched. The CDR3 sequence is 16 residues long. In germline, CDR1 is LGHNA, CDR2 YSLEER. The CDR3 here is CASSLERDSTYNEQFF. CDR3 in DNA: TGCGCCAGCAGCCTTGAAAGGGACAGTACCTACAATGAGCAGTTCTTC.

A word on this clonotype: A much larger clone differs by one base, so this may be a read error. The chain carries TRBV3-1 and TRBJ1-1; no clear D. Germline CDR1 LGHDT, CDR2 YNNKEL (reference sequence). The CDR3 extends over 12 amino acids. In DNA form, the CDR3 reads TGTGCCAGCAGCCAAGGTAACATTGAAGCTTTCTTT. Translation gives CASSQGNIEAFF.

This clonotype was observed at least ten times. The rearrangement links TRBV7-9 to TRBJ1-2, with 9 bases identical to TRBD1. Trimming cost V 1 base and J 3 bases; bases outside gene matches: 15. Germline CDR1 is SEHNR and CDR2 is FQNEAQ (reference sequence). The CDR3 has 19 residues. In DNA form, the CDR3 reads TGTGCCAGCAGCTTAGGAGGGCTAAGGGAGGACAGGGGAGACTATGGCTACACCTTC. Its translation: CASSLGGLREDRGDYGYTF.

This clonotype was counted many times. The genes are TRBV3-1 and TRBJ1-5, with a possible D match to TRBD1 (6 bases). CDR3 length: 15 residues. V was cut by 3 bases and J by 8 bases, with 17 bases left in between. Germline CDR1 is LGHDT and CDR2 is YNNKEL (reference sequence). DNA for the CDR3: TGTGCCAGCAGCCAGAATACAGGGCCCGGGAAGCCCCAGCATTTT. It specifies CASSQNTGPGKPQHF.

This clonotype was counted at least ten times. This chain connects TRBV7-9 to TRBJ1-5, with a possible D match to TRBD1 (5 bases). The CDR3 totals 14 residues. The germline CDR1 and CDR2 sequences are SEHNR and FQNEAQ (reference sequence). V was trimmed by 5 bases and J by 3 bases, leaving 11 bases between them. CDR3 amino acids: CASSPGQANQPQHF. The CDR3 bases are TGTGCCAGCAGCCCGGGGCAGGCCAATCAGCCCCAGCATTTT.

Notes on this clonotype: Since no conserved phenylalanine or tryptophan closes the CDR3, a read error is the likely cause. The DNA is omitted, as the CDR3 cannot be located on it reliably, and the CDR3 follows TCRdb's listing. V is TRBV2 and J is TRBJ1-2. Counting both end residues, the CDR3 totals 11 amino acids. Germline V gene sequence: CDR1 SNHLY, CDR2 FYNNEI. The CDR3 here is CASSGVLGPCL.

This clonotype came up many times. V usage is TRBV7-2 and J usage is TRBJ2-1; 12 nucleotides align to TRBD1. V trimming: 2 bases; J trimming: 8 bases; junction bases outside the gene matches: 7. CDR1 is SGHTA, CDR2 FQGNSA, per germline. The CDR3 is 16 amino acids. In nucleotides, the CDR3 is TGTGCCAGCAGCTTAACACCGGGACAGGGGGCGTATGAGCAGTTCTTC. It encodes CASSLTPGQGAYEQFF.

This clonotype was picked up many times. This sequence joins TRBV13 and TRBJ2-3, with 10 bases aligning to TRBD2. The ends lost 5 bases at V and 0 bases at J; junction bases unmatched: 5. The CDR3 runs 16 residues. Germline V lookup: CDR1 PRHDT, CDR2 FYEKMQ (reference sequence). Written as DNA, the CDR3 is TGTGCCAGCAGCCAAATAGCGGGGGGTAGCACAGATACGCAGTATTTT. Its translation is CASSQIAGGSTDTQYF.

This clonotype has only a few counts. The chain has TRBV2 and TRBJ2-7; D gene ambiguous. CDR1 is SNHLY, CDR2 FYNNEI, per germline. Trimming pared 7 bases from V and 0 bases from J, leaving 16 bases between. CDR3 length: 15 residues. CDR3 region: CASTMTSVGSYEQYF. The CDR3 bases are TGTGCCAGCACTATGACATCGGTGGGCTCCTACGAGCAGTACTTC.

A few counts support this clonotype. The J gene is TRBJ2-5, the V gene TRBV5-6, with D maybe TRBD2 (6 bases). Trimming left V 4 bases short and J 5 bases short, with 18 bases between. Per the germline V gene, CDR1 is SGHDT and CDR2 is YYEEEE. This CDR3 is 15 amino acids long. The CDR3 sequence: CASSVSGRGQETQYF. As DNA, the CDR3 is TGTGCCAGCAGCGTCTCCGGGCGGGGTCAGGAGACCCAGTACTTC.

This clonotype was seen at least ten times. CDR3 region: CATSGGNTDTQYF. The CDR3 nucleotides read TGTGCCACTAGCGGGGGGAACACAGATACGCAGTATTTT. J is TRBJ2-3 and V is TRBV15; 10 nucleotides match TRBD2. This CDR3 spans 13 amino acids. CDR1 is LNHNV and CDR2 is YYDKDF in the germline V gene (reference sequence). V lost 9 bases, J lost 2 bases, and 2 bases stayed unmatched.

This clonotype appeared many times. The rearrangement joins TRBV7-2 to TRBJ2-1; TRBD2 is a possible D gene (6 bases). The germline gives CDR1 SGHTA, CDR2 FQGNSA. The CDR3 covers 15 residues. V lost 5 bases, J lost 4 bases, and 15 bases lay in between. The CDR3 reads CASSPTWTTYNEQFF. DNA of the CDR3: TGTGCCAGCAGCCCCACCTGGACTACGTACAATGAGCAGTTCTTC.